The 18 T cell receptor beta chains in this list originate from one sample, sequenced in a study of long-term antiretroviral therapy in people with HIV. This was the immunoSEQ v3.0 assay at survey level. Only in-frame clones appear in the TCRdb table, and some are missing; sequencing was by immunoSEQ multiplex PCR. Found here are approximately 21,000 clones, about 74% of them singletons; the top ten hold less than 10%. The specimen was unsorted PBMCs, collected 0.5 years before starting antiretroviral therapy. Receptor source: a man between 18 and 29 years old with HIV.

In this sample, this clone is medium-sized (0.01 to 0.1%). The V gene is TRBV27, the J gene TRBJ2-2; a possible D gene is TRBD1 (6 bases). The CDR3 length is 14 residues. Germline V gene lookup returns CDR1 MNHEY and CDR2 SMNVEV (reference sequence). V was cut by 9 bases and J by 4 bases, with 15 bases left in between. CDR3: CASTTGSRTGELFF. The CDR3, as DNA: TGTGCCAGTACTACAGGGAGCCGCACCGGGGAGCTGTTTTTT.

In its sample, this clone was seen once. The gene calls are TRBV10-3 and TRBJ1-1; D gene uncertain. This CDR3 comprises 14 residues. Deletions cut 4 bases from V and 0 bases from J, with 9 bases between. Germline V gene data show CDR1 as ENHRY and CDR2 as SYGVKD. CDR3 residues: CAISGVGMNTEAFF. For the CDR3, the DNA is TGTGCCATCAGTGGGGTCGGCATGAACACTGAAGCTTTCTTT.

The CDR3 nucleotides read TGCAGCGTTGAAGAGCCCTCCAGCGGGGGGACCCCGTACGAGCAGTACTTC. This sequence encodes CSVEEPSSGGTPYEQYF. The chain links TRBV29-1 to TRBJ2-7, with 9 bases lining up with TRBD2. The CDR3 has 17 residues. With 0 bases clipped from V and 4 bases from J, the junction kept 13 bases outside the gene matches. CDR1 is SQVTM and CDR2 is ANQGSEA in the germline V gene.

This sequence joins TRBV7-9 and TRBJ2-7, with D perhaps TRBD1 or TRBD2 (5 bases each). V was shortened by 7 bases and J by 3 bases, with 19 bases between the two germline ends. CDR1 SEHNR and CDR2 FQNEAQ come from the germline V gene (reference sequence). The CDR3 sequence is 15 residues long. As DNA, the CDR3 is TGTGCCAGCAACGACGGGGCTGGAGGAATCTACGAGCAGTACTTC. It encodes CASNDGAGGIYEQYF.

This rearrangement joins TRBV5-1 to TRBJ2-2; TRBD1 matches at 7 bases. Germline lookup yields CDR1 SGHRS and CDR2 YFSETQ. This CDR3 spans 16 amino acids. V lost 2 bases, J lost 8 bases, and 12 bases stayed unmatched. The CDR3 protein is CASSFSSDRVLGELFF. The CDR3 coding sequence is TGCGCCAGCAGCTTTTCCTCCGACAGGGTGTTAGGGGAGCTGTTTTTT.

The chain links TRBV7-2 to TRBJ2-1; 8 positions agree with TRBD2. The CDR3 is made up of 17 amino acids. CDR1 and CDR2 from the germline V gene are SGHTA and FQGNSA. V shed 1 base, J shed 0 bases, and the junction held 5 bases outside the gene matches. The DNA of the CDR3 is TGTGCCAGCAGCTTAGGAGCGGGGGAGAGCTCCTACAATGAGCAGTTCTTC. Protein sequence: CASSLGAGESSYNEQFF.

This clone was counted between two and nine times. V is TRBV5-4 and J is TRBJ2-7; 7 bases align to TRBD2. The CDR3 contains 13 residues. Losses at the gene ends were 4 bases for V and 5 bases for J; bases not matched to a gene: 6. Per germline, CDR1 SGHNT and CDR2 YYREEE (reference sequence). CDR3 loop: CASSPSGGDEQYF. In DNA form, the CDR3 reads TGTGCCAGCAGCCCCTCGGGGGGTGACGAGCAGTACTTC. Using reference TRBV5-4 and TRBJ2-7 for the parts outside the CDR3, the full variable domain is ETGVTQSPTHLIKTRGQQVTLRCSSQSGHNTVSWYQQALGQGPQFIFQYYREEENGRGNFPPRFSGLQFPNYSSELNVNALELDDSALYLCASSPSGGDEQYFGPGTRLTVT.

A few counts support this clone. The CDR3, as DNA: TGTGCCAGCAGCCTGACTAGCGGCTCCTACGAGCAGTACTTC. This codes for CASSLTSGSYEQYF. This chain uses TRBV6-5 with TRBJ2-7, with 9 bases identical to TRBD2. The CDR3 has 14 residues. The germline CDR1 and CDR2 sequences are MNHEY and SVGAGI. V was clipped by 6 bases and J by 0 bases; unmatched bases: 3.

This sequence joins TRBV12-5 and TRBJ2-7; D unclear. The length of the CDR3 is 14 residues. In germline, CDR1 is LGHNT, CDR2 FRNRAP. Trimming stripped 3 bases from V and 4 bases from J, with 13 bases between. CDR3 nucleotide sequence: TGTGCTAGTGGTTTCAAACCCCCCCCATACGAGCAGTACTTC. As protein: CASGFKPPPYEQYF.

The chain employs TRBV13 and TRBJ2-3, with TRBD2 matching over 9 bases. The CDR3 is 15 amino acids. V gave up 3 bases and J gave up 5 bases; unmatched junction bases: 6. From germline, CDR1 is PRHDT and CDR2 FYEKMQ (reference sequence). The chain's CDR3 is CASSLSGRRVDTQYF. CDR3 sequence (DNA): TGTGCCAGCAGCTTGAGCGGGAGGCGGGTAGATACGCAGTATTTT.

In DNA form, the CDR3 reads TGTGCCAGCAGCTTAGGGACAGGGACCTACGAGCAGTACTTC. Its translation: CASSLGTGTYEQYF. The rearrangement uses TRBV13 and TRBJ2-5, with 7 bases aligning to TRBD1. Gene TRBJ2-7 matches the end of the DNA better, so the J call may be wrong. Germline lookup yields CDR1 PRHDT and CDR2 FYEKMQ (reference sequence). The CDR3 has 14 residues.

The chain joins TRBV5-1 to TRBJ2-7; the match to TRBD1 covers 12 bases. After removal of 3 bases from V and 4 bases from J, the junction contained 5 bases not matched to a gene. CDR1 and CDR2 (germline): SGHRS, YFSETQ. This CDR3 comprises 15 residues. CDR3 sequence (DNA): TGCGCCAGCAGCTGGGGGACAGGGGGCGCGTACGAGCAGTACTTC. It yields the protein CASSWGTGGAYEQYF.

V gene TRBV7-2 combines with J gene TRBJ2-1; 8 nucleotides match TRBD2. Trimming cost V 0 bases and J 4 bases; bases outside gene matches: 5. This CDR3 contains 16 residues. The germline V gene has CDR1 SGHTA and CDR2 FQGNSA. The CDR3 bases are TGTGCCAGCAGCTTAGCGGCTAGCGGGTCTTACAATGAGCAGTTCTTC. It translates to CASSLAASGSYNEQFF.

The V call is TRBV5-5, the J call TRBJ1-1; D is unresolved. CDR3 size: 13 residues. The V gene's germline CDR1 is SGHKS and CDR2 YYEKEE (reference sequence). V dropped 4 bases and J dropped 2 bases, with 9 bases sitting between them. The CDR3 sequence: CASSPNSNTEAFF. CDR3 in DNA: TGTGCCAGCAGCCCCAATAGCAACACTGAAGCTTTCTTT.

V is TRBV9 and J is TRBJ2-1, with a possible D match to TRBD2 (5 bases). The CDR3 loop spans 17 amino acids. Germline CDR1 and CDR2: SGDLS and YYNGEE. Trimming shortened V by 0 bases and J by 2 bases, and 15 bases separated the two germline ends. This CDR3 reads CASSVGVERMTYNEQFF. The CDR3 nucleotides read TGTGCCAGCAGCGTAGGTGTAGAGCGGATGACCTACAATGAGCAGTTCTTC. Drawing the rest from reference TRBV9 and TRBJ2-1, the complete variable domain is DSGVTQTPKHLITATGQRVTLRCSPRSGDLSVYWYQQSLDQGLQFLIQYYNGEERAKGNILERFSAQQFPDLHSELNLSSLELGDSALYFCASSVGVERMTYNEQFFGPGTRLTVL.

J is TRBJ2-1 and V is TRBV7-3; 15 bases are a match to TRBD2. The germline V gene encodes CDR1 SGHTA and CDR2 FQGTGA. The CDR3 has 15 residues. The ends lost 5 bases at V and 7 bases at J; junction bases unmatched: 3. CDR3: CASSAGLAGGNEQFF. CDR3 coding DNA: TGTGCCAGCAGCGCCGGACTAGCGGGAGGGAATGAGCAGTTCTTC.

The chain couples TRBV11-2 to TRBJ1-1; the D is unclear. The CDR3 is 13 amino acids. Germline V CDR1 and CDR2: SGHAT, FQNNGV. The V gene lost 2 bases and the J gene lost 3 bases, with 7 bases spanning the gap. The CDR3 DNA sequence: TGTGCCAGCAGCTTACTTCCAGACACTGAAGCTTTCTTT. This encodes CASSLLPDTEAFF.

The V and J genes are TRBV7-9 and TRBJ1-1; TRBD1 matches at 11 bases. The length of the CDR3 is 15 residues. V was clipped by 9 bases and J by 4 bases; unmatched bases: 10. Germline-derived CDR1 and CDR2 are SEHNR and FQNEAQ (reference sequence). The CDR3 is CARWGIGTGGTEAFF. CDR3 coding DNA: TGTGCCAGGTGGGGCATAGGGACAGGGGGCACTGAAGCTTTCTTT.